This T cell receptor (beta chain) was sequenced for a study of blood T cell repertoires in COVID-19. Study overall: Sites across the United States, Italy and Spain contributed samples from acute and convalescent COVID-19. The analysed material was cDNA or gDNA that came from T cells, B-cell-depleted T cells, or PBMCs.

Ten or more counts support this clone. Original methodology: Amplification from reference gene primers served as the basis for estimated nucleated cell counts. Produced via immunoSEQ multiplex PCR; TCRdb's table is partial and in-frame only. D and trimming were read from the DNA, whereas the V and J calls and clone size are those reported in that table. The sample contains 60,000 to 65,000 clones, 74% of which appear only once. V was pared by 2 bases and J by 2 bases, with 11 bases between. Germline-derived CDR1 and CDR2 are SNHLY and FYNNEI. The CDR3 runs 15 residues. Sequences were obtained from peripheral blood. The chain is built from TRBV2 and TRBJ2-3; D remains ambiguous. This clonotype originated in a woman aged 80 or over with acute or convalescent COVID-19. The CDR3 nucleotides are TGTGCCAGCAGTGAACGAGGCAGAAACACAGATACGCAGTATTTT. Residues: CASSERGRNTDTQYF.